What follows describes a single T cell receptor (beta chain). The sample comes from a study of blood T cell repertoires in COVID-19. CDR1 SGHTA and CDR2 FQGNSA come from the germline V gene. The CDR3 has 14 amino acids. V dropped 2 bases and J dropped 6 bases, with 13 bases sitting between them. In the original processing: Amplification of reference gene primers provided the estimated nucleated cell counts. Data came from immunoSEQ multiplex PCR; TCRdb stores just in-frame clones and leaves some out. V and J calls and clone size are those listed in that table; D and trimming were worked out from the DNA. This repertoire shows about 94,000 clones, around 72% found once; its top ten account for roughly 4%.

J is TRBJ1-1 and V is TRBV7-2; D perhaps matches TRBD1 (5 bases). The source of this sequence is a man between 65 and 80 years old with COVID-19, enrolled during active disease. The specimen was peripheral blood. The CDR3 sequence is CASSLSTGKAEAFF. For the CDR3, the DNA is TGTGCCAGCAGCTTATCAACAGGCAAGGCTGAAGCTTTCTTT.